This TCR beta chain is drawn from a study of T-cell reconstitution after alpha-beta-depleted transplantation in children. Trimming removed 4 bases from V and 4 bases from J; junction bases left unmatched: 6. This CDR3 spans 15 amino acids. CDR1 is MNHNS and CDR2 is SASEGT in the germline V gene. This clonotype was seen repeatedly, ten times or more. A library of TCRbeta sequences, prepared with unique molecular identifiers, was generated. TCRdb processed the PCR reads anew with MiXCR; each CDR3 protein has one entry. Of roughly 180,000 distinct CDR3 sequences in the sample, about 14% were seen once. The clonotype was recovered from a human donor who donated a stem cell graft to a child with acute lymphoblastic leukemia. Sequences were derived from PBMCs from the stem cell graft donor, sampled from the stem cell graft. V gene TRBV6-1 combines with J gene TRBJ1-1; 10 nucleotides align to TRBD1. The CDR3 is CASSARQGASTEAFF. CDR3 in DNA: TGTGCCAGCAGTGCGAGACAGGGGGCAAGCACTGAAGCTTTCTTT.